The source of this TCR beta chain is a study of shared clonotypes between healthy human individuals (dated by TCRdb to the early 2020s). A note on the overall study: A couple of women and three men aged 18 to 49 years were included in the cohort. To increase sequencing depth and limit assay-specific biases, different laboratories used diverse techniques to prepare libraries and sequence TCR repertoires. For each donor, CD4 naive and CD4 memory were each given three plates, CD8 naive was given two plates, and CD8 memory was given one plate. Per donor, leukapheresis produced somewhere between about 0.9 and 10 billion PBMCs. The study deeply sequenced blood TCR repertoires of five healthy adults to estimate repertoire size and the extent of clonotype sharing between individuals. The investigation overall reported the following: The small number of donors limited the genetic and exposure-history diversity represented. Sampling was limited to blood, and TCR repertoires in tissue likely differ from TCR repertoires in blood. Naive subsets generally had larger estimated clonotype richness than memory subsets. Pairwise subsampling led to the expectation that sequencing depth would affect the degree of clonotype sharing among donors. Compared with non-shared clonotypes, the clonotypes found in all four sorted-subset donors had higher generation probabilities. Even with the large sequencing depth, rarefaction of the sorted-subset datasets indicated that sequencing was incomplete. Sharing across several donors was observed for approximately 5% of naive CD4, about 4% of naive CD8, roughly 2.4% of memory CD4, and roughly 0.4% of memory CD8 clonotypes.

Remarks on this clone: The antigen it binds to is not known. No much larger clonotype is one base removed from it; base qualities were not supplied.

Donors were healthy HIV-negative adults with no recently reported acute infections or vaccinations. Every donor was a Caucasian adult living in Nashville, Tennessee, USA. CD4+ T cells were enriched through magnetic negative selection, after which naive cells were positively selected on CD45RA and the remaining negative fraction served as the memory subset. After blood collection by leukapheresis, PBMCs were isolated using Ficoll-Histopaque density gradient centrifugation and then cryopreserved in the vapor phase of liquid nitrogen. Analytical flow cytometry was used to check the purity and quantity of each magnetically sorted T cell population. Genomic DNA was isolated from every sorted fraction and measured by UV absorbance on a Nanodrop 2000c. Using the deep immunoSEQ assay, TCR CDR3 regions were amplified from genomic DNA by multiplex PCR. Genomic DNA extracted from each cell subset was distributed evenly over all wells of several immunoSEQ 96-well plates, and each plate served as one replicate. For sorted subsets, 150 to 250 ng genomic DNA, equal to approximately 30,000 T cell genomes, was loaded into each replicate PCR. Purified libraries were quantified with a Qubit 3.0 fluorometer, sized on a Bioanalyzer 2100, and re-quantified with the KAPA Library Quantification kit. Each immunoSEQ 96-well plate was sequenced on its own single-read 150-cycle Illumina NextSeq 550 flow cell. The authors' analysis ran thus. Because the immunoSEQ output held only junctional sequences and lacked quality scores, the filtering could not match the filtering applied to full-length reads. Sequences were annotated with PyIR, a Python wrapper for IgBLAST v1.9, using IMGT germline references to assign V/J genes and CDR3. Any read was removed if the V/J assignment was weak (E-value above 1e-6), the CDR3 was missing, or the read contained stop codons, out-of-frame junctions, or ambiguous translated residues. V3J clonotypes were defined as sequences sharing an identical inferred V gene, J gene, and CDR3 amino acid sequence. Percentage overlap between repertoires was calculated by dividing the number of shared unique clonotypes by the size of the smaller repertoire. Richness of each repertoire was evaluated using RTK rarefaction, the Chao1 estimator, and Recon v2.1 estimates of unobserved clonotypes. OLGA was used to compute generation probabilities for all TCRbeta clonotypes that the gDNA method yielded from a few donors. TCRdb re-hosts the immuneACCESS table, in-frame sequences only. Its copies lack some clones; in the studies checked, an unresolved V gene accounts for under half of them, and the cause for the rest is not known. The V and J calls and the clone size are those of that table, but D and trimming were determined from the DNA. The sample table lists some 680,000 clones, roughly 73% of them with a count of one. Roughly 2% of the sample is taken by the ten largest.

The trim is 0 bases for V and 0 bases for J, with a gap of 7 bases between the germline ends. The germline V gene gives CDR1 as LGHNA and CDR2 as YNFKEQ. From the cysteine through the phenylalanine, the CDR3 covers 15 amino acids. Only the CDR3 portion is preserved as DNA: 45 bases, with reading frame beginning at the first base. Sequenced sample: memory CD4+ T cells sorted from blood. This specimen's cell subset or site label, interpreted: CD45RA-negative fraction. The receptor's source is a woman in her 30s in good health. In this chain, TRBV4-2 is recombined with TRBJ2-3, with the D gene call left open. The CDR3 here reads CASSQDHRSTDTQYF. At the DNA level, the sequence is TGTGCCAGCAGCCAAGATCACCGTAGCACAGATACGCAGTATTTT.